The sequence of this TCR beta chain was determined in a study of cytomegalovirus exposure and HLA in healthy donors. On this clone itself: Its antigen is not identified.

CDR1 is PRHDT, CDR2 FYEKMQ, per germline (reference sequence). CDR3 length equals 15 residues. The PCR made use of 60 Vbeta and 13 Jbeta primers. The protocol was immunoSEQ multiplex PCR, while the TCRdb copy is restricted to in-frame clones and leaves out a portion. The sample carries 150,000 to 200,000 clones, 81% recorded once. General study points: Among TCR beta chains, those listed as cytomegalovirus-associated numbered fewer than 200. Most CMV-associated TCR beta chains were later found to appear HLA-restricted. Across HLA loci, a later analysis found differing TCR association rates, with DRB1 most and HLA-C fewest.

This chain uses TRBV13 with TRBJ2-5, with 10 positions matching TRBD2. The J call is uncertain, as TRBJ2-7 better fits the DNA end. The TCR originated in a man aged 18 to 30 in good health and CMV-seronegative. The specimen sequenced was PBMCs. In nucleotides, the CDR3 is TGTGCCAGCAGAAAAGCTAGCGGGAGATCATACGAGCAGTACTTC. Translation: CASRKASGRSYEQYF.